This T cell receptor (beta chain) was obtained from a study of shared clonotypes between healthy human individuals. Naive-designated CD8 cells lacked CD45RO, were positively enriched for CCR7, and omitted terminally differentiated effector memory CD45RA+ cells. Germline CDR1 is MNHEY and CDR2 is SMNVEV (reference sequence). J lost 4 bases, V lost 6 bases, and 7 bases had no gene match. This CDR3 is built from 14 residues. The table came from immunoSEQ multiplex PCR; TCRdb's copy has only in-frame clones and leaves some out. The sample shows more than 2 million clones, 80% to 95% of them seen only once.

Sequenced sample: naive CD8+ T cells from PBMCs. The rearrangement links TRBV27 to TRBJ2-7, with 9 bases that match TRBD1. The source is a man younger than 35 in good health. Some clones in this sample may be carry-over from other donors' samples. The CDR3 DNA follows: TGTGCCAGCAGGGCCGGGACAGGGCATTACGAGCAGTACTTC. This encodes CASRAGTGHYEQYF.